A single sample is the source of the 4 T cell receptor beta chains below, sequenced in a study of response to subunit inactivated influenza vaccine. TCRdb fed the RT-PCR reads into MiXCR, producing one record per CDR3 protein. The sample yields 500,000 or so distinct CDR3 sequences, about a tenth seen once. Material: PBMCs from blood, obtained 40 to 50 days after vaccination. The receptors originated from a man over 45 who received an inactivated influenza vaccine.

This chain connects TRBV4-2 to TRBJ2-2; 9 nucleotides line up with TRBD2. Germline trimming cut 2 bases from V and 4 bases from J; bases unmatched to any gene: 11. The germline CDR1 and CDR2 sequences are LGHNA and YNFKEQ. The CDR3 extends over 18 amino acids. CDR3 sequence reads: CASSQQTAGGPGTGELFF. CDR3 in DNA: TGTGCCAGCAGCCAACAGACCGCGGGGGGGCCTGGCACCGGGGAGCTGTTTTTT.

This clonotype has ten or more counts. The rearrangement joins TRBV7-3 to TRBJ1-1; no clear D gene. This CDR3 contains 13 residues. Germline V gene sequence: CDR1 SGHTA, CDR2 FQGTGA. V dropped 4 bases and J dropped 5 bases, with 11 bases sitting between them. The CDR3 loop reads CASSSFPGTEAFF. CDR3 DNA sequence: TGTGCCAGCAGCTCATTCCCGGGAACTGAAGCTTTCTTT.

This clonotype has a single count. A much larger clone is a single base away; this may be a read error. This chain links TRBV2 with TRBJ1-6; 8 nucleotides match TRBD1. CDR3 size: 13 residues. V was clipped by 6 bases and J by 10 bases; unmatched bases: 5. Germline V gene sequence: CDR1 SNHLY, CDR2 FYNNEI. CDR3: CASSRAGGSPLHF. The DNA of the CDR3 is TGTGCCAGCAGCAGGGCAGGGGGCTCACCCCTCCACTTT.

This clonotype showed up many times. CDR3 sequence (DNA): TGTGCCAGCAGTCCCAACACAGGGGGCCCCCACGGGGAGCTGTTTTTT. Protein sequence: CASSPNTGGPHGELFF. J is TRBJ2-2 and V is TRBV12-3 or TRBV12-4; 9 bases line up with TRBD1. The CDR3 has 16 residues. J gave up 7 bases and V 5 bases, and 11 bases lay outside the gene matches.